A selection of T cell receptor beta chains follows, all from one sample in a study of blood T cell repertoires in COVID-19. The assay was immunoSEQ multiplex PCR, and TCRdb's table has in-frame clones only and misses some. Of under 250,000 clones listed, 70% to 90% are singletons. Material: PBMCs or T cells enriched from blood (not recorded which). Source of these receptors: a man in his thirties or forties who had recovered from COVID-19. CDR3s include the opening cysteine and the closing phenylalanine or tryptophan. A D gene is named only where the DNA matches it firmly. Some rows mark clone size as missing; the rest say once, few, many or name a class of expanded clone.

v_call	d_call	clone_size	j_call	cdr3_aa	cdr3_nt
TRBV5-1	TRBD1	NA	TRBJ2-2	CASSQQGGRATGELFF	TGCGCCAGCAGCCAACAGGGGGGCCGAGCCACCGGGGAGCTGTTTTTT
TRBV3-1/TRBV3-2	TRBD2	NA	TRBJ2-7	CASSQGLAGPTYEQYF	TGTGCCAGCAGCCAGGGACTAGCGGGCCCAACCTACGAGCAGTACTTC
TRBV10-3	NA	once	TRBJ1-1	CAISENEGARTEAFF	TGTGCCATCAGTGAAAATGAAGGGGCTCGAACTGAAGCTTTCTTT
TRBV4-1	NA	NA	TRBJ2-3	CASSQDGTGEGRDTQYF	TGCGCCAGCAGCCAAGATGGGACGGGAGAGGGGAGGGATACGCAGTATTTT
TRBV3-1/TRBV3-2	NA	NA	TRBJ2-7	CASSQPGKTSYEQYF	TGTGCCAGCAGCCAGCCGGGAAAGACATCCTACGAGCAGTACTTC
TRBV10-3	NA	NA	TRBJ2-2	CAISTGQNTGELFF	TGTGCCATCAGTACGGGACAGAACACCGGGGAGCTGTTTTTT
TRBV6-5	NA	NA	TRBJ2-1	CAAGLPYNEQFF	TGTGCCGCAGGACTCCCCTACAATGAGCAGTTCTTC
TRBV30	TRBD1	NA	TRBJ2-2	CAWSFRTGVGTGELFF	TGTGCCTGGAGTTTTCGGACAGGGGTCGGCACCGGGGAGCTGTTTTTT
TRBV18	TRBD2	NA	TRBJ2-7	CASSPPSGGAREQYF	TGTGCCAGCTCACCCCCTAGCGGGGGGGCCCGCGAGCAGTACTTC
TRBV19	TRBD1	NA	TRBJ1-6	CASSSRTGVSSPLHF	TGTGCCAGTAGTAGCCGGACAGGCGTGAGTTCACCCCTCCACTTT
TRBV18	NA	NA	TRBJ2-2	CASSLSGTTNTGELFF	TGTGCCAGCTCCCTTTCCGGGACAACGAACACCGGGGAGCTGTTTTTT
TRBV2	NA	NA	TRBJ2-3	CASSESGVRSTDTQYF	TGTGCCAGCAGTGAATCGGGGGTCCGAAGCACAGATACGCAGTATTTT
TRBV6-1	NA	once	TRBJ1-5	CASSEYDRQYVPSQPQHF	TGTGCCAGCAGTGAATATGACCGGCAGTACGTTCCTAGTCAGCCCCAGCATTTT
TRBV5-1	TRBD2	NA	TRBJ2-1	CASSDGLAGEQFF	TGCGCCAGCAGCGATGGACTAGCGGGTGAGCAGTTCTTC
TRBV7-2	NA	NA	TRBJ1-2	CASSPTTTNYGYTF	TGTGCCAGCAGCCCTACGACAACCAACTATGGCTACACCTTC
TRBV19	TRBD1	NA	TRBJ2-1	CASSPGTGRNEQFF	TGTGCCAGTAGTCCTGGGACAGGGCGCAATGAGCAGTTCTTC
TRBV30	TRBD1	few	TRBJ1-1	CAWSWTGGTEAFF	TGTGCCTGGAGTTGGACAGGGGGTACTGAAGCTTTCTTT
TRBV18	TRBD2	once	TRBJ2-5	CASSPSGLAAKETQYF	TGTGCCAGCTCACCCTCGGGACTAGCGGCGAAAGAGACCCAGTACTTC
TRBV21-1	NA	NA	TRBJ2-2	CASSNTPGTVPTNTGELFF	TGTGCCAGCAGCAATACCCCAGGGACAGTCCCCACGAACACCGGGGAGCTGTTTTTT
TRBV6-5	NA	NA	TRBJ2-7	CASSYQPTGPSYEQYF	TGTGCCAGCAGTTATCAACCGACAGGACCTTCCTACGAGCAGTACTTC
TRBV25-1	NA	NA	TRBJ1-1	CATSQVSTEAFF	TGTGCCACCTCCCAGGTGAGCACTGAAGCTTTCTTT
TRBV15	NA	few	TRBJ1-4	CATSFDRTNEKLFF	TGTGCCACCAGCTTTGACAGAACTAATGAAAAACTGTTTTTT
TRBV25-1	NA	once	TRBJ1-1	CASSESTGYVGAFF	TGTGCCAGCAGTGAATCCACAGGTTACGTCGGAGCTTTCTTT
TRBV30	NA	NA	TRBJ1-6	CAWSQYTAAYNSPLHF	TGTGCCTGGAGTCAGTACACCGCCGCTTATAATTCACCCCTCCACTTT
TRBV5-6	NA	NA	TRBJ1-6	CASSLRDYNSPLHF	TGTGCCAGCAGCTTGAGAGATTATAATTCACCCCTCCACTTT
TRBV5-1	NA	NA	TRBJ1-1	CASSLGTQILDTEAFF	TGCGCCAGCAGCTTGGGGACTCAAATTCTGGACACTGAAGCTTTCTTT
TRBV18	TRBD1	NA	TRBJ1-2	CASSRPGTASNYGYTF	TGTGCCAGCTCACGGCCCGGGACAGCGAGTAACTATGGCTACACCTTC
TRBV27	TRBD2	NA	TRBJ2-1	CASSIAGGRNEQFF	TGTGCCAGCAGCATAGCGGGGGGGAGAAATGAGCAGTTCTTC
TRBV9	TRBD1	NA	TRBJ1-4	CASSAWTGANEKLFF	TGTGCCAGCAGCGCCTGGACAGGGGCTAATGAAAAACTGTTTTTT
TRBV3-1/TRBV3-2	TRBD2	NA	TRBJ2-7	CASSQDVRSSGGMKSSYEQYF	TGTGCCAGCAGCCAAGATGTAAGGTCTAGCGGGGGCATGAAAAGCTCCTACGAGCAGTACTTC
TRBV11-1	NA	NA	TRBJ2-4	CASSLANSGGLAKNIQYF	TGTGCCAGCAGCTTAGCGAACTCGGGCGGACTAGCCAAAAACATTCAGTACTTC
TRBV10-1	TRBD2	NA	TRBJ2-3	CASSGGDEDTQYF	TGCGCCAGCTCGGGAGGAGATGAAGATACGCAGTATTTT
TRBV7-2	NA	NA	TRBJ1-6	CASSFESPLHF	TGTGCCAGCAGCTTTGAGTCACCCCTCCACTTT
TRBV24-1	TRBD1	NA	TRBJ2-1	CATAKTGGQGQFF	TGTGCCACCGCAAAAACAGGGGGTCAGGGGCAGTTCTTC
TRBV5-1	NA	NA	TRBJ2-1	CASSLGTIGDEQFF	TGCGCCAGCAGCTTGGGGACTATTGGCGATGAGCAGTTCTTC
TRBV30	TRBD2	NA	TRBJ2-1	CAWSPTSGSQNEQFF	TGTGCCTGGAGTCCAACTAGCGGGAGTCAGAATGAGCAGTTCTTC
TRBV4-1	NA	NA	TRBJ2-1	CASSQGFLGVQEQFF	TGCGCCAGCAGCCAAGGTTTTCTCGGGGTCCAGGAGCAGTTCTTC
TRBV11-2	NA	NA	TRBJ1-6	CASSLEAHSPLHF	TGTGCCAGCAGCTTAGAAGCTCATTCACCCCTCCACTTT
TRBV4-1	TRBD1	NA	TRBJ2-7	CASSQVEEGGSVEQYF	TGCGCCAGCAGCCAAGTAGAGGAAGGGGGCTCGGTCGAGCAGTACTTC
TRBV30	TRBD2	NA	TRBJ2-7	CAWSVAGGRAYEQYF	TGTGCCTGGAGTGTAGCGGGAGGGAGGGCTTACGAGCAGTACTTC